This record covers a single TCR beta chain. Its antigen is undetermined. Reverse transcription of all isolated RNA meant that expressed TCRB transcripts were sequenced. Generated by immunoSEQ multiplex PCR, the TCRdb table keeps only in-frame clones and is missing some. Of some 330,000 clones listed, approximately 10% are singletons. This entry comes from a study of beta chain features in type 1 diabetes. The study's findings and limits: Shorter templates might be favored by PCR, equally in patients and controls.

Trimming took 5 bases from V and 4 from J; bases not matched to a gene: 5. CDR3 length: 16 amino acids. Germline assignment: CDR1 SGHVS and CDR2 FNYEAQ. Sequenced material: naive CD4+ T cells from blood. The V call is TRBV7-6, the J call TRBJ2-3, with 14 bases that match TRBD2. This clonotype was sampled from a woman in her thirties in good health. CDR3 amino acids: CASSRGLAGVADTQYF. DNA for the CDR3: TGTGCCAGCAGCCGGGGACTAGCGGGAGTTGCAGATACGCAGTATTTT.